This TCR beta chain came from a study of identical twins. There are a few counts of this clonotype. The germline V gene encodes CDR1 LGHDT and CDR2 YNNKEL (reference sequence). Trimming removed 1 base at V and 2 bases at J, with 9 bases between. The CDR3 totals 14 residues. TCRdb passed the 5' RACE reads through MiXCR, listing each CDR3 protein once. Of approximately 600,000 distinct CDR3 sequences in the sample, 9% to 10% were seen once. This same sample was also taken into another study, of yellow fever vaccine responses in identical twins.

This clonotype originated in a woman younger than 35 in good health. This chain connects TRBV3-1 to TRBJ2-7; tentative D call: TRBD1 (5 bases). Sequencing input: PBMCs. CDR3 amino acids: CASSQVQATYEQYF. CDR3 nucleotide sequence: TGTGCCAGCAGCCAAGTACAGGCCACCTACGAGCAGTACTTC.